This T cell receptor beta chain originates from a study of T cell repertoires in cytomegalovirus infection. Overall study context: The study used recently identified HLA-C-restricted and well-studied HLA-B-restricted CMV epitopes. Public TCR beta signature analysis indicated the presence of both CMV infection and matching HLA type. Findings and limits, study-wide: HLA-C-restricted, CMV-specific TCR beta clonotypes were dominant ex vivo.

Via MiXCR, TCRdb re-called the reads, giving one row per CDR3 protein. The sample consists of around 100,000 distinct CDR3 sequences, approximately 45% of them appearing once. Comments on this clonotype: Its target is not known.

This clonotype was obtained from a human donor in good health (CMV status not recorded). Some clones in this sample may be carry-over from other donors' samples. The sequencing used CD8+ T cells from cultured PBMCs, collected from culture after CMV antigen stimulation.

CDR3 region: CASSPQGHEQYF. Here the CDR3 DNA reads TGTGCCAGCAGCCCGCAAGGCCACGAGCAGTACTTC. The chain links TRBV5-8 to TRBJ2-7, with D uncertain. CDR3 size: 12 residues. Trimming cost V 4 bases and J 5 bases, with 10 bases left between them. CDR1 SGHTS and CDR2 YDEGEE come from the germline V gene.